These T cell receptor beta chains were read from a single sample in a study of blood T cells in healthy people across ages. Each CDR3 protein is one row after TCRdb ran MiXCR on the 5' RACE reads. Seen here are fewer than 900,000 distinct CDR3 sequences, under 40% observed once, and the top ten hold 13%. Source material: blood. These receptors were taken from a man younger than 35 in good health. CDR3s include the opening cysteine and the closing phenylalanine or tryptophan. A D gene is named only where the DNA matches it firmly. Where a row states a size, it is once, few, many or the class of an expanded clone; other rows omit it.

TGTGCCAGCAGTTACTCTCCGGGACAGGCGGGCTACGAGCAGTACTTC CASSYSPGQAGYEQYF TRBJ2-7 TRBV6-6 16 - TRBD1
TGCGCCAGCAGCCAAGATTATCGGGAATCCTATAATTCACCCCTCCACTTT CASSQDYRESYNSPLHF TRBJ1-6 TRBV4-3 17 - -
TGTGCCAGCACCTTTACATGGGGGCCCTTCTATAGCAATCAGCCCCAGCATTTT CASTFTWGPFYSNQPQHF TRBJ1-5 TRBV12-3/TRBV12-4 18 few -
TGTGCCAGCAGCCCAGCCCAGACTGAAGCTTTCTTT CASSPAQTEAFF TRBJ1-1 TRBV3-1 12 few -
TGCGCCAGCAGCGTAGAGGGTCCAAGCGGGGCCGGGGAGCTGTTTTTT CASSVEGPSGAGELFF TRBJ2-2 TRBV5-1 16 - TRBD2
TGTGCCAGCAGTTTAGACCTTGGAGCTTTCTTT CASSLDLGAFF TRBJ1-1 TRBV12-3/TRBV12-4 11 few -
TGCGCCAGCAGCCAAAGTACCCGCGAGAGAGAGGCCCAGTACTTC CASSQSTREREAQYF TRBJ2-5 TRBV4-3 15 few -
TGTGCCAGCAGCTTAGGAGGTAGCGGGGGATACAATGAGCAGTTCTTC CASSLGGSGGYNEQFF TRBJ2-1 TRBV11-3 16 few TRBD2
TGTGCCAGCTGGGAAGGGATGTTTGGCACTGAAGCTTTCTTT CASWEGMFGTEAFF TRBJ1-1 TRBV12-3/TRBV12-4 14 - -
TGTGCCAGCAGCTTGGCTACCCAAGAGACCCAGTACTTC CASSLATQETQYF TRBJ2-5 TRBV7-2 13 - -
TGCGCCAGCAGCATCCCGGCAGGCCGAAACACTGAAGCTTTCTTT CASSIPAGRNTEAFF TRBJ1-1 TRBV5-1 15 few -
TGCAGCGTTGAAGAGGGGCAGAACGTAGGAGCTTTCTTT CSVEEGQNVGAFF TRBJ1-1 TRBV29-1 13 few -
TGTGCCAGCAGCTTGACAGAGTTGGAAGAGACCCAGTACTTC CASSLTELEETQYF TRBJ2-5 TRBV12-3/TRBV12-4 14 many -
TGTGCCAGCAGCTCTCGGGACAGGGGTCTGAACACTGAAGCTTTCTTT CASSSRDRGLNTEAFF TRBJ1-1 TRBV5-6 16 few TRBD1
TGCAGTGCCACCTCGGGCCCTAGCAATCAGCCCCAGCATTTT CSATSGPSNQPQHF TRBJ1-5 TRBV20-1 14 many -
TGCAGTGCTAGGTCAGGGTACGACTATGGCTACACCTTC CSARSGYDYGYTF TRBJ1-2 TRBV20-1 13 few -
TGTACCATCCGCTCCGGGACTAGCACGGTGGATACGCAGTATTTT CTIRSGTSTVDTQYF TRBJ2-3 TRBV10-3 15 - TRBD2
TGCGCCAGCAGCCATCGGACTAGCGGGGAAGATACGCAGTATTTT CASSHRTSGEDTQYF TRBJ2-3 TRBV4-3 15 - TRBD2
TGTGCCAGCAGTAACAGGGGCTTTGGTGAGACCCAGTACTTC CASSNRGFGETQYF TRBJ2-5 TRBV6-5 14 - TRBD1
TGTGCCAGCAGCTTGAGTGGCAGGGGGGACTACGAGCAGTACTTC CASSLSGRGDYEQYF TRBJ2-7 TRBV5-6 15 many -
TGTGCCAGCAGCCAAGAAGGAATCACCGATGCGCAGTATTTT CASSQEGITDAQYF TRBJ2-3 TRBV3-1 14 - -
TGCGCCAGCAGCCAAAGCAGGGCGGACACAGATACGCAGTATTTT CASSQSRADTDTQYF TRBJ2-3 TRBV4-3 15 - -
TGTGCCAGTAGCGAACAGGGCTATAGCAATCAGCCCCAGCATTTT CASSEQGYSNQPQHF TRBJ1-5 TRBV19 15 - -
TGCAGCGGGACCAACACAGATACGCAGTATTTT CSGTNTDTQYF TRBJ2-3 TRBV29-1 11 few -
TGCAGTGCGTATGGACAGGGGAGAGGCTACACCTTC CSAYGQGRGYTF TRBJ1-2 TRBV20-1 12 few TRBD1
TGCAGTGCTAGTCGGGCAGGGCAGGGACAGCCCCAGCATTTT CSASRAGQGQPQHF TRBJ1-5 TRBV20-1 14 - -
TGTGCCAGCAGGAGCAGGGTTGAGAACACTGAAGCTTTCTTT CASRSRVENTEAFF TRBJ1-1 TRBV6-2/TRBV6-3 14 many -
TGTGCCAGCAGCCTACAAGAGAGTAGCAATCAGCCCCAGCATTTT CASSLQESSNQPQHF TRBJ1-5 TRBV7-8 15 many -
TGCAGTGCTAGAGATTGGGACAGACAAGAGACCCAGTACTTC CSARDWDRQETQYF TRBJ2-5 TRBV20-1 14 many TRBD1
TGCGCCAGCAGCTTTGAGGGGGCCTCTAATTCACCCCTCCACTTT CASSFEGASNSPLHF TRBJ1-6 TRBV5-1 15 few TRBD1
TGCGCCAGCAGCTTAGGGAACGGGGGCGAGAATGAAAAACTGTTTTTT CASSLGNGGENEKLFF TRBJ1-4 TRBV5-1 16 - -
TGTGCCAGCAGGTCAGAAGGGAGGGATGAAAAACTGTTTTTT CASRSEGRDEKLFF TRBJ1-4 TRBV7-9 14 - -
TGTGCCAGCAGCACCCGACAGGGCATAGGTTCACCCCTCCACTTT CASSTRQGIGSPLHF TRBJ1-6 TRBV7-2 15 few TRBD1
TGTGCCAGCACCACCGACCCAGGGACAGTCGCTGGCTACACCTTC CASTTDPGTVAGYTF TRBJ1-2 TRBV6-6 15 - TRBD1
TGTGCCAGCAGTTACGACGGCCAAGAAGGGTACGAGCAGTACTTC CASSYDGQEGYEQYF TRBJ2-7 TRBV6-2/TRBV6-3 15 - -
TGTGCCAGCAGTGAATTTAATAGCGGCTACACCGGGGAGCTGTTTTTT CASSEFNSGYTGELFF TRBJ2-2 TRBV25-1 16 - -
TGTGCCAGCAGCCCAGACACCGTGTCCTACGAGCAGTACTTC CASSPDTVSYEQYF TRBJ2-7 TRBV6-6 14 many -
TGTGCCAGCACCGAAGGGACGATCACAGATACGCAGTATTTT CASTEGTITDTQYF TRBJ2-3 TRBV27 14 few -
TGCAGTGCTAGCCGGACAGCCTCTAACTATGGCTACACCTTC CSASRTASNYGYTF TRBJ1-2 TRBV20-1 14 - -
TGCGCCAGCAGCCAAGGACCCTCCCGGCAGGGGGGCACAGATACGCAGTATTTT CASSQGPSRQGGTDTQYF TRBJ2-3 TRBV4-1 18 few TRBD1
TGTGCCAGCTCACCTTGGACGGGGGACAGCCGAGGTGAGGGCAATGAGCAGTTCTTC CASSPWTGDSRGEGNEQFF TRBJ2-1 TRBV18 19 few -
TGTGCCAGCAGCTTAAAAGGGACTAGCGGGGGGGGCACAGATACGCAGTATTTT CASSLKGTSGGGTDTQYF TRBJ2-3 TRBV7-3 18 once TRBD2
TGTGCCAGCAGTTTAAGAGACTACCGCACAGATACGCAGTATTTT CASSLRDYRTDTQYF TRBJ2-3 TRBV28 15 few -
TGTGCCAGCAGCCCACTCGGACTATCCGCAGATACGCAGTATTTT CASSPLGLSADTQYF TRBJ2-3 TRBV28 15 few -
TGTGCCAGCAGCGTGGAAGGTTACCAAGAGACCCAGTACTTC CASSVEGYQETQYF TRBJ2-5 TRBV5-4 14 - -
TGCAGTGCTAGAAATCTAGCGGGGCACACAGATACGCAGTATTTT CSARNLAGHTDTQYF TRBJ2-3 TRBV20-1 15 - TRBD2
TGTGCCAGCAGCCCCCGGTCGCTGGACAGGAGCTCTGGGGCCAACGTCCTGACTTTC CASSPRSLDRSSGANVLTF TRBJ2-6 TRBV3-1 19 few TRBD1
TGTGCCAGCACCCGCGGGGGGCAGTCTGAAGCTTTCTTT CASTRGGQSEAFF TRBJ1-1 TRBV6-2/TRBV6-3 13 - -
TGCGCCAGCAGCTTGGACACCCACTCCCGCCCGGGGTACAATGAGCAGTTCTTC CASSLDTHSRPGYNEQFF TRBJ2-1 TRBV5-1 18 - -